The clone carrying this T cell receptor (beta chain) was found a few times. The data were obtained in a study of blood T cell repertoires in COVID-19. In the study overall: The samples span acute and convalescent COVID-19 from the United States, Italy and Spain. The cDNA or gDNA used as material had been derived from T cells, B-cell-depleted T cells, or PBMCs.

Trimming took off 6 bases at V and 5 bases at J, with 19 bases between the two ends. The CDR3 length is 14 residues. Germline-derived CDR1 and CDR2 are GTSNPN and SVGIG (reference sequence). Original processing methods: Reference gene primer amplification yielded estimated nucleated cell counts. Assay: immunoSEQ multiplex PCR; the TCRdb copy retains only in-frame clones and omits some. That table supplies the V and J calls and clone size; D and trimming were determined from the DNA. The table includes approximately 80,000 clones, less than 85% detected once. The chain employs TRBV30 and TRBJ1-1; tentatively, D is TRBD1 (5 bases). This TCR was recovered from a man between 65 and 85 years old with active or convalescent COVID-19. Sequenced sample: peripheral blood. The CDR3 nucleotides read TGTGCCTGCCTAATGACAGAAAGGGTTACTGAAGCTTTCTTT. It specifies CACLMTERVTEAFF.